This entry lists 2 T cell receptor beta chains sequenced from one sample in a study of cytomegalovirus exposure and HLA in healthy donors. Some clones are missing from TCRdb's copy, which holds only in-frame ones; the method was immunoSEQ multiplex PCR. The sample holds over 250,000 clones; about 86% are singletons and the top ten take 1%. Sequenced input: PBMCs. Receptors were obtained from a young woman in good health and CMV-seronegative.

The V and J genes are TRBV14 and TRBJ2-2; the match to TRBD2 covers 8 bases. CDR1 SGHDN and CDR2 FVKESK come from the germline V gene. V shed 0 bases, J shed 0 bases, and the junction held 0 bases outside the gene matches. The CDR3 loop spans 16 amino acids. This CDR3 is CASSQEAGANTGELFF. CDR3 DNA sequence: TGTGCCAGCAGCCAAGAAGCGGGGGCGAACACCGGGGAGCTGTTTTTT.

The chain couples TRBV6-5 to TRBJ2-7, with TRBD1 matching over 7 bases. CDR1 is MNHEY and CDR2 is SVGAGI in the germline V gene. The length of the CDR3 is 15 residues. V lost 0 bases, J lost 3 bases, and 5 bases stayed unmatched. The CDR3 loop reads CASSYSYQGDYEQYF. The CDR3 coding sequence is TGTGCCAGCAGTTACTCGTATCAGGGGGACTACGAGCAGTACTTC.